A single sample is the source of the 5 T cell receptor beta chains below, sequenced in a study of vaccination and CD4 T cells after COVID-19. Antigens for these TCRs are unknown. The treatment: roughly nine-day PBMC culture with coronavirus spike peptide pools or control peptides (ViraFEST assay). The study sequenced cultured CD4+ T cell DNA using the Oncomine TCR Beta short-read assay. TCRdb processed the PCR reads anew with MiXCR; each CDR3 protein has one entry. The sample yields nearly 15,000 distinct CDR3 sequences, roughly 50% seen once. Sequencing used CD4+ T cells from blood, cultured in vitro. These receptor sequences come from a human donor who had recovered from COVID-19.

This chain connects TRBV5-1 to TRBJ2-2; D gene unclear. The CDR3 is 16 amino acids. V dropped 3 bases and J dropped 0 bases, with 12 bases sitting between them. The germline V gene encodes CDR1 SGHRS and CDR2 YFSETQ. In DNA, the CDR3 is TGCGCCAGCAGCTCATGGGCGAATTCGAACACCGGGGAGCTGTTTTTT. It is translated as CASSSWANSNTGELFF.

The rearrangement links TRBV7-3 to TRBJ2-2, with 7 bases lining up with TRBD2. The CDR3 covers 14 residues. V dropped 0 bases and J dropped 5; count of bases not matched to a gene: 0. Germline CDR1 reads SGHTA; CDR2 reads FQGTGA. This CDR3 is CASSLTGGTGELFF. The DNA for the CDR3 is TGTGCCAGCAGCTTAACCGGGGGGACCGGGGAGCTGTTTTTT.

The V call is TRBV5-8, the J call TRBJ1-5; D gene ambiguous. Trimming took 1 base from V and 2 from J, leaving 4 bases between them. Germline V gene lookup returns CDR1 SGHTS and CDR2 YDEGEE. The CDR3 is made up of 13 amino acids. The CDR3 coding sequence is TGTGCCAGCAGCTTGACAGGCAATCAGCCCCAGCATTTT. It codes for CASSLTGNQPQHF.

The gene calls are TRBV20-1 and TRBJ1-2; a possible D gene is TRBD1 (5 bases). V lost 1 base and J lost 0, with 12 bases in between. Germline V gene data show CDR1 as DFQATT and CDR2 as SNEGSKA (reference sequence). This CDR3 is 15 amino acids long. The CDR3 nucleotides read TGCAGTGCTAGAGGGGGCTGGGGGACTAACTATGGCTACACCTTC. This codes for CSARGGWGTNYGYTF.

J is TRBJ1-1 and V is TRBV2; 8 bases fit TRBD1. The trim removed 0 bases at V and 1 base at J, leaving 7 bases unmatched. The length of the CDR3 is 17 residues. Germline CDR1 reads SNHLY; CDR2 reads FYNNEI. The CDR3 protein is CASSEALIGTGNTEAFF. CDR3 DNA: TGTGCCAGCAGTGAAGCGCTTATTGGGACAGGGAACACTGAAGCTTTCTTT. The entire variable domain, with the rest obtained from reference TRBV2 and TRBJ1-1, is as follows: EPEVTQTPSHQVTQMGQEVILRCVPISNHLYFYWYRQILGQKVEFLVSFYNNEISEKSEIFDDQFSVERPDGSNFTLKIRSTKLEDSAMYFCASSEALIGTGNTEAFFGQGTRLTVV.